This entry describes one T cell receptor beta chain. A few counts support this clone. Its antigen target is currently unknown. Per-nucleotide qualities are absent, and no much larger clonotype sits a single base away. Via the germline V gene, CDR1 is SGHDT and CDR2 YYEEEE. The CDR3 covers 14 residues, taking in both the cysteine and the phenylalanine. The read is trimmed to its CDR3 DNA, 42 bases read in frame from base 1. V is reduced by 3 bases and J by 2 bases, leaving a spacing of 12 bases between them. Receptors were amplified or captured by the immunoSEQ multiplex PCR assay. To provide template for TCR sequencing, every sample had RNA extracted and reverse transcribed into cDNA. First-strand cDNA was synthesized using SuperScript III with a 2:1 mix of oligo-dT and random hexamers. Amplification bias was assessed with a synthetic immune receptor repertoire, and residual bias was removed computationally. Turning to the authors' computational methods: Raw reads were preprocessed to remove errors, and CDR3 was defined according to IMGT conventions as the region from the conserved cysteine to phenylalanine. Clonality was computed as 1 minus the Shannon entropy, with the entropy normalized by log2 of the number of productive unique TCRs. Whether each scalp clone was CD4 or CD8 was inferred by checking scalp TCRbeta sequences against the CD4 and CD8 repertoires from sorted blood. Here the immuneACCESS table is served through TCRdb, limited to in-frame sequences with V and J called. Missing clones are a known gap in these copies; in checked studies unresolved V genes cover under half, and the rest lacks a known reason. D and trimming were read from the DNA, whereas the V and J calls and clone size are those reported in that table. This sample is represented by 160,000 or so clones; about 70% of them were singletons. The top ten constitute 9.5% to 12% of the sample.

The sample originates from a study of CD8+ T cells in alopecia areata (dated by TCRdb to the late 2010s). Regarding the research as a whole: Treated patients were enrolled in an open-label pilot trial of oral tofacitinib, 5 to 10 mg twice daily, for moderate-to-severe alopecia areata. Patients on tofacitinib were biopsied at baseline and after 4 and 24 weeks of treatment, and several of the patients also had a later scalp biopsy. Patients received tofacitinib for 6 to 18 months and were then followed off drug for 6 months to check for delayed response and recurrence. Human TCRbeta sequencing covered scalp tissue and sorted CD4+ and CD8+ peripheral blood T cells from patchy and totalis/universalis alopecia areata patients and healthy controls. High-throughput TCRbeta sequencing was used to examine T cell clonal expansion in alopecia areata in both the C3H/HeJ mouse model and human patients. Clonality in the scalp was compared among normal scalp (n=4), patchy alopecia areata scalp (n=8), and alopecia totalis/universalis scalp (n=8). RNA was extracted with the PAXgene miRNA kit for fixed scalp, the miRNeasy kit for PBMCs, and the RNeasy kit for mouse skin. immunoSEQ multiplex PCR using 35 Vbeta forward primers and 13 Jbeta reverse primers was used to amplify TCRbeta CDR3 regions. Overall study results and their limits: Lesional scalp, especially in alopecia totalis/universalis, showed higher clonality and more expanded CD8+ clones than normal scalp, suggesting antigenic drive. Unlike mouse skin, which is dominated by gammadelta T cells, normal human skin has resident alphabeta T cells that are also sequenced, and this complicates analysis of the scalp TCR repertoire. TCR sequences shared between patients were less clear than in mice, possibly partly because of HLA diversity in the patient population.

The time point label, read with the paper, signifies: baseline before oral tofacitinib. From alopecia areata patients, peripheral blood was collected along with lesional scalp punch biopsies. After PBMCs were isolated by density centrifugation and stained for CD3, CD4 and CD8, a FACSAria was used to sort CD4+ and CD8+ T cells. The V gene is TRBV5-6 and the J gene is TRBJ2-7; the D gene is perhaps TRBD1 or TRBD2, each of them matching over 5 bases. This TCR was recovered from a human donor with alopecia areata. This specimen consisted of CD8+ T cells sorted from blood, obtained at week 0. The CDR3 region reads CASSWDGVTYEQYF. The nucleotide sequence reads as follows: TGTGCCAGCAGCTGGGACGGAGTAACCTACGAGCAGTACTTC. With the portions outside the CDR3 filled from the reference TRBV5-6 and TRBJ2-7 genes, the complete variable region becomes DAGVTQSPTHLIKTRGQQVTLRCSPKSGHDTVSWYQQALGQGPQFIFQYYEEEERQRGNFPDRFSGHQFPNYSSELNVNALLLGDSALYLCASSWDGVTYEQYFGPGTRLTVT.